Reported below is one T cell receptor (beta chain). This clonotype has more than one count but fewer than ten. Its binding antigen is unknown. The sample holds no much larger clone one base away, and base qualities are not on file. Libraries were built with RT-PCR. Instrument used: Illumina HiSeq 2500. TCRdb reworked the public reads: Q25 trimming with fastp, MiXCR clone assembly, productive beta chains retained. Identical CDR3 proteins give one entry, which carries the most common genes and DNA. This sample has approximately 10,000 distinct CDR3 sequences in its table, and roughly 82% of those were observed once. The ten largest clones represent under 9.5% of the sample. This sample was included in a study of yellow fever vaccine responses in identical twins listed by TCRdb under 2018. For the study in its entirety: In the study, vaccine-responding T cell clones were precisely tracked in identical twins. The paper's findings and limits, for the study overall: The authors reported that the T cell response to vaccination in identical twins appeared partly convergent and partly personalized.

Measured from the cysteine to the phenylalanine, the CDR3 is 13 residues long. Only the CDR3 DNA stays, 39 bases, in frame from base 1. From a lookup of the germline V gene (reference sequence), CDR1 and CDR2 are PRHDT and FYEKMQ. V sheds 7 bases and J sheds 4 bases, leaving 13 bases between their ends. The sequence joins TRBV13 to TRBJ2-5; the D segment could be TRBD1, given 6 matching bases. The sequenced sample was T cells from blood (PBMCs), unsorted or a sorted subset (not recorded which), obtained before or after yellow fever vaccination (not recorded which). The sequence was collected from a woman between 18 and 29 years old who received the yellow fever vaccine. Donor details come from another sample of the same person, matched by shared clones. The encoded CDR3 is CASKHGGLETQYF. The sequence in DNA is TGTGCCAGCAAGCATGGGGGCTTAGAGACCCAGTACTTC.